The present T cell receptor beta chain was sequenced within a study of Graves' ophthalmopathy and Graves' hyperthyroidism. This clonotype was seen repeatedly, ten times or more. What it binds is not known. The authors amplified TCR beta CDR3 regions from RNA transcripts. First-round RT-PCR used HTBI primers; second-round multiplex PCR followed. TCRdb reprocessed the multiplex PCR reads via MiXCR and lists one record per CDR3 protein. Of about 400,000 distinct CDR3 sequences in the sample, about 16% were seen once. Looked up from germline, CDR1 is KGHDR and CDR2 is SFDVKD. V lost 5 bases and J 2 bases, leaving 9 bases between the germline ends. CDR3 size: 13 residues. With a duration under 3 months, ophthalmopathy in the donors showed moderate-to-severe activity, CAS ≥3 and NOSPECS ≥4. In this cohort, patients with other autoimmune diseases, uncontrolled infections, pregnancy or lactation were excluded.

General observations from the study: The model achieved 70.59% sensitivity and roughly 72% specificity for ophthalmopathy progression. Detection in blood was also observed for most expanded thyroid clonotypes above 0.001 frequency.

The V and J genes are TRBV24-1 and TRBJ2-7; D is undetermined. The receptor was derived from a woman aged 18-35 years with Graves' ophthalmopathy. The sequenced sample consisted of peripheral blood. As DNA, the CDR3 is TGTGCCACCAGTGGAACCACCACCTACGAGCAGTACTTC. Residues: CATSGTTTYEQYF.